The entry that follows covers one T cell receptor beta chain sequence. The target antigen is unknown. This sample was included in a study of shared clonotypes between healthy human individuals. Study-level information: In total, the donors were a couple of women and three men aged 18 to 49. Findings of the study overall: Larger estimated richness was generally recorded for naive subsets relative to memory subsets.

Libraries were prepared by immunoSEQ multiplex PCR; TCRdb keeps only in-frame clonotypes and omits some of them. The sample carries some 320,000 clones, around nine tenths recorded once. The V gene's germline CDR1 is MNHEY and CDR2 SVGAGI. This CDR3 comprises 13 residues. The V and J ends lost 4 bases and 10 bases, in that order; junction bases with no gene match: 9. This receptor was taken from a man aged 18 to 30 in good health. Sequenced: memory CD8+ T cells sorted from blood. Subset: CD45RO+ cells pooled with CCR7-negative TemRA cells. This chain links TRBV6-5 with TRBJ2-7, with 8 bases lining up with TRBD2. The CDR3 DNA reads TGTGCCAGCAGTTTGGGCCTAGCGGGTCTTCAGTACTTC. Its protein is CASSLGLAGLQYF.